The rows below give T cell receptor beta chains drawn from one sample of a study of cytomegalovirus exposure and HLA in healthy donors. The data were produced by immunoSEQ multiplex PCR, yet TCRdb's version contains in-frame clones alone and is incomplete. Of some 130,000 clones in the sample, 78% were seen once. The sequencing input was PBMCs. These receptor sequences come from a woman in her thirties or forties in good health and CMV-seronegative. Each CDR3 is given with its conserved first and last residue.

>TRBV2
CASRGRGYGYTF
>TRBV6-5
CASSYSAGGGHEQYF
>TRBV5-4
CASSSSSRGRTDTQYF
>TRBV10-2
CASSESRDIPNYGYTF
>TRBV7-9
CASSLEGQASTGKGTF
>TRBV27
CAVHRGTEAFF
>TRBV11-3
CASSLEVGADNQPQHF
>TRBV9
CASSVEWRGTQETQYF
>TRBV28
CASRGYGTGELYEQYF
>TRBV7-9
CSSSLALSSRDTEAFF
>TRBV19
CASRMTGLAGYNEQFF
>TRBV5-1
CASSLGLAGDNEQFF
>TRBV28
CASSPPGEKLFF
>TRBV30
CAWSAGVNYGYTF
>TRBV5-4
CASSLGAGGPYEQYF
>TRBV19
CASSIGQKDGELFF
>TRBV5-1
CASSTGQQETQYF
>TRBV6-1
CASILQSRFQPQHF
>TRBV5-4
CASTVPGAKNSQYF
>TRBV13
CASSNREEQFF
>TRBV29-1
CSGKTGIYGYTF
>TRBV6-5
CASSYFGMNTEAFF
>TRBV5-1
CASSSSGGGWEAFF
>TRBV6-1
CASSPRKHEQYF
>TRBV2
CASSQSPGQEWDIQYF
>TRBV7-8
CASSATGLEGNEQYF
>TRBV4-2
CASSQAVSMNTEAFF
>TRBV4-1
CASSQEGTAYGYTF
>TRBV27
CASSPLGQGRWPQHF
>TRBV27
CASSLAGTAYEQYF
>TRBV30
CAWSPEGNTEAFF
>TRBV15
CATSKEQVQTQYF
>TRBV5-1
CASSLGRTSGITDTQYF
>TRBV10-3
CAISESPPGHFSGANVLTF
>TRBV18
CASSPPGLAGGWYF
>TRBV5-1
CASRPSGENYNEQFF
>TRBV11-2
CASSLGASGGRTDTQYF
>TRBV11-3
CASSSGRAGPSTDTQYF
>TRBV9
CASSKERAYTDTQYF
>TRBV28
CASSLADRAHF
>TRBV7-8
CASSLAGLSYEQYF
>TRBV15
CATSTGTGFSPLHF
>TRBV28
CASSLRGRGHYGYTF
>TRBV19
CASSIPRTSWAGELFF
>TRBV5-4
CASSSRQVNTEAFF
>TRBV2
CASSAGGNYNEQFF
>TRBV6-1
CASSERQGRGGYTF
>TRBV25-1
CASSRGRETQYF
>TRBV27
CASRGTGGYGYTF
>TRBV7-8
CASRERQTTEAFF
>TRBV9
CASSVGYSQSYEQYF
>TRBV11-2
CASSHGTSGRAEDTQYF
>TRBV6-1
CASSPGTGSNQPQHF
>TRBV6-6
CASRNLADTIYF
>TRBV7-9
CASIRSGGGFTSETQYF